A single sample gave rise to the 18 T cell receptor beta chains below, sequenced in a study of neurological immune-mediated disorders. MiXCR, applied by TCRdb to the 5' RACE reads, yields one record per CDR3 protein. The sample comprises tens of thousands of distinct CDR3 sequences, more than 20% of which are singletons, and about 4.5% rests with the top ten. Time point denoted: technical triplicate 2. The specimen sequenced was PBMCs. All receptors come from a man between 60 and 75 years old with HTLV-1-associated myelopathy (HAM/TSP).

Points on this clonotype: One base away lies a much larger clone, so this may be a sequencing read error. V usage is TRBV5-6 and J usage is TRBJ2-2, with a possible D match to TRBD2 (5 bases). Germline V gene sequence: CDR1 SGHDT, CDR2 YYEEEE. CDR3 size: 14 residues. Trimming left V 2 bases short and J 4 bases short, with 9 bases between. CDR3 protein: CASSFMGSTGELFF. The CDR3 bases are TGTGCCAGCAGCTTCATGGGGAGCACCGGGGAGCTGTTTTTT.

This clonotype was seen ten or more times. V usage is TRBV7-6 and J usage is TRBJ2-7, with 7 bases aligning to TRBD2. CDR3 length equals 16 residues. With V trimmed by 5 bases and J by 4 bases, 14 bases remained unmatched. The germline gives CDR1 SGHVS, CDR2 FNYEAQ. The CDR3 loop reads CASSPERGRETYEQYF. In DNA form, the CDR3 reads TGTGCCAGCAGCCCGGAGCGGGGCAGGGAAACGTACGAGCAGTACTTC.

The CDR3 protein is CASSLYSQETQYF. CDR3 sequence (DNA): TGCGCCAGCAGCTTGTACAGCCAAGAGACCCAGTACTTC. The chain links TRBV5-1 to TRBJ2-5; no firm D call. V gave up 1 base and J gave up 1 base, with 5 bases separating them. Germline-derived CDR1 and CDR2 are SGHRS and YFSETQ. The CDR3 sequence is 13 residues long.

This clonotype was seen many times. The rearrangement uses TRBV6-1 and TRBJ1-5; 7 bases match TRBD1. Per germline, CDR1 MNHNS and CDR2 SASEGT. V gave up 4 bases and J gave up 3 bases; unmatched junction bases: 6. CDR3 length equals 15 residues. The CDR3 here is CASSVSGQNNQPQHF. DNA for the CDR3: TGTGCCAGCAGTGTATCGGGACAGAACAATCAGCCCCAGCATTTT.

This clonotype was observed many times. The V call is TRBV12-3 or TRBV12-4, the J call TRBJ2-1, with TRBD2 matching 7 bases. There are 13 residues in the CDR3. V lost 6 bases and J lost 15; bases outside the gene matches: 14. CDR3 nucleotides: TGTGCCAGCAGCTGGGGGGATAGCGGGTGGGGGTTCTTC. Translation gives CASSWGDSGWGFF.

This clonotype was found a few times. The chain is built from TRBV2 and TRBJ2-1; no clear D gene. The CDR3 loop spans 19 amino acids. Germline CDR1 is SNHLY and CDR2 is FYNNEI. V shed 6 bases and J shed 0 bases, with 24 bases lying between them. The CDR3 here is CASSIAPMGSLSSYNEQFF. In nucleotides, the CDR3 is TGTGCCAGCAGCATCGCGCCCATGGGGTCCCTGAGCTCCTACAATGAGCAGTTCTTC.

There are many counts of this clonotype. The chain recombines TRBV25-1 with TRBJ2-7; D possibly corresponds to TRBD1 (6 bases). CDR1 and CDR2 from the germline V gene are MGHDK and SYGVNS. Trimming left V 6 bases short and J 5 bases short, with 14 bases between. This CDR3 region has 13 residues. The CDR3 is CASRRAGADEQYF. Written as DNA, the CDR3 is TGTGCCAGCAGAAGGGCAGGGGCGGACGAGCAGTACTTC.

This clonotype has a count of ten or more. The chain couples TRBV7-9 to TRBJ2-3, with 12 bases matching TRBD1. Germline CDR1 is SEHNR and CDR2 is FQNEAQ (reference sequence). The J segment lost 2 bases and the V segment lost 5 bases, leaving 5 bases of the junction unmatched. This CDR3 comprises 16 residues. CDR3 nucleotides: TGTGCCAGCAGCCCCGGGACAGGGGGCCCCACAGATACGCAGTATTTT. Protein sequence: CASSPGTGGPTDTQYF.

This clonotype came up a few times. CDR3 loop: CSVGRNQETQYF. Written as DNA, the CDR3 is TGCAGCGTTGGGCGGAACCAAGAGACCCAGTACTTC. The chain couples TRBV29-1 to TRBJ2-5; D unresolved. The length of the CDR3 is 12 residues. Trimming took 4 bases from V and 0 from J, leaving 6 bases between them. CDR1 SQVTM and CDR2 ANQGSEA come from the germline V gene.

There are many counts of this clonotype. The rearrangement joins TRBV27 to TRBJ2-1; D not certain. The CDR3 extends over 17 amino acids. V gave up 6 bases and J gave up 5 bases, with 23 bases separating them. Germline-derived CDR1 and CDR2 are MNHEY and SMNVEV (reference sequence). CDR3 DNA sequence: TGTGCCAGCAGGCCTCAAACCAAGGGTGGTGTCAACAATGAGCAGTTCTTC. This translates into CASRPQTKGGVNNEQFF.

In its sample, this clonotype was seen many times. V gene TRBV12-3 or TRBV12-4 combines with J gene TRBJ2-2, with D possibly matching TRBD2 (6 bases). CDR3 length: 15 residues. The ends were cut back, 8 bases at V and 5 bases at J, with 18 bases in the middle. DNA for the CDR3: TGTGCCAGCTCCCCAATCGCGGGGATAACCGGGGAGCTGTTTTTT. It is translated as CASSPIAGITGELFF.

Concerning this clonotype: A much larger clone is a single base away; this may be a read error. The rearrangement links TRBV29-1 to TRBJ2-7; no definite D call. Trimming cost V 5 bases and J 5 bases, with 10 bases left between them. The CDR3 consists of 11 residues. Germline CDR1 reads SQVTM; CDR2 reads ANQGSEA. The CDR3 loop reads CSVSTFNEQYF. In nucleotides, the CDR3 is TGCAGCGTTTCTACTTTTAACGAGCAGTACTTC.

V usage is TRBV5-1 and J usage is TRBJ1-1; 7 nucleotides agree with TRBD1. Germline CDR1 and CDR2: SGHRS and YFSETQ. This CDR3 comprises 13 residues. CDR3 nucleotide sequence: TGCGTTAGCAGCCGGGGACAGTTCACTGAAGCTTTCTTT. Translation: CVSSRGQFTEAFF.

This sequence joins TRBV9 and TRBJ2-6, with D unclear. CDR1 and CDR2 from the germline V gene are SGDLS and YYNGEE. CDR3 length: 17 amino acids. V shed 10 bases and J shed 0 bases, with 20 bases lying between them. The CDR3 reads CAGPSPEASSGANVLTF. The CDR3 region has the DNA TGTGCCGGCCCCTCTCCCGAGGCCAGCTCTGGGGCCAACGTCCTGACTTTC.

This clonotype came up many times. This chain uses TRBV5-5 with TRBJ1-1, with D hard to call. The V end was cut by 1 base, the J end by 3 bases, with 4 bases between. The CDR3 consists of 12 residues. Germline loops: CDR1 SGHKS, CDR2 YYEKEE (reference sequence). The CDR3 here is CASSLYDTEAFF. The CDR3 DNA follows: TGTGCCAGCAGCTTGTACGACACTGAAGCTTTCTTT.

This clonotype has only a few counts. The V gene is TRBV7-2, the J gene TRBJ1-5; D may be TRBD1 (6 bases). The CDR3 has 14 amino acids. CDR1 is SGHTA and CDR2 is FQGNSA in the germline V gene. Trimming stripped 1 base from V and 9 bases from J, with 13 bases between. This CDR3 reads CASSLGRDISPQHF. The CDR3 DNA sequence: TGTGCCAGCAGCTTAGGTCGGGACATCTCGCCCCAGCATTTT.

This clonotype has ten or more counts. V and J are TRBV5-1 and TRBJ2-6, with 7 bases lining up with TRBD1. The CDR3 consists of 17 residues. From germline, CDR1 is SGHRS and CDR2 YFSETQ. Germline trimming cut 1 base from V and 0 bases from J; bases unmatched to any gene: 4. The CDR3 sequence: CASSLWPGGSGANVLTF. DNA for the CDR3: TGCGCCAGCAGCTTGTGGCCAGGGGGCTCTGGGGCCAACGTCCTGACTTTC.

This clonotype occurred many times. J is TRBJ2-5 and V is TRBV20-1; 10 bases fit TRBD2. V gave up 5 bases and J gave up 5 bases; unmatched junction bases: 11. Germline loops: CDR1 DFQATT, CDR2 SNEGSKA (reference sequence). The length of the CDR3 is 15 residues. The CDR3 DNA reads TGCAGTGCTCCCGTCAGCGGGAGGGCCTTTGAGACCCAGTACTTC. Amino acid sequence: CSAPVSGRAFETQYF.